The present entry profiles one T cell receptor (beta chain) with its context. These data belong to a study of response to subunit inactivated influenza vaccine. Trimming pared 7 bases from V and 4 bases from J, leaving 16 bases between. The CDR3 runs to 14 residues. From germline, CDR1 is LNHDA and CDR2 SQIVND (reference sequence). TCRdb processed the RT-PCR reads anew with MiXCR; each CDR3 protein has one entry. Of hundreds of thousands of distinct CDR3 sequences in the sample, approximately 12% were seen once. The specimen was PBMCs from blood, collected on the day of vaccination. The V call is TRBV19, the J call TRBJ2-5; perhaps TRBD2 as D (6 bases). The source is a man in his forties or fifties who received an inactivated influenza vaccine. This CDR3 is CASTGLEGSETQYF. DNA for the CDR3: TGTGCCAGTACCGGGTTGGAGGGTTCAGAGACCCAGTACTTC.